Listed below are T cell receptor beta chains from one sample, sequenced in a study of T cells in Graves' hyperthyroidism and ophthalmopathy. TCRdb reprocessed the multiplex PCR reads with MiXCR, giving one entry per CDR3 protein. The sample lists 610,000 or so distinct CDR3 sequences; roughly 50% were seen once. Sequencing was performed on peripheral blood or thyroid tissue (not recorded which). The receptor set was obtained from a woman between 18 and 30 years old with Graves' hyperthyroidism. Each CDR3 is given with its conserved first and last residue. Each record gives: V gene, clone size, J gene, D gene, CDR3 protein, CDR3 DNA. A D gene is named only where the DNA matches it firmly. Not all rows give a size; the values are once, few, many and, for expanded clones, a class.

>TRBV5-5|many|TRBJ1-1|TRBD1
CASSLVDDKTGRPFF
TGTGCCAGCAGCTTGGTGGATGATAAGACAGGGAGGCCTTTCTTT
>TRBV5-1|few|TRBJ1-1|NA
CASSHPENTEAFF
TGCGCCAGCAGCCATCCAGAGAACACTGAAGCTTTCTTT
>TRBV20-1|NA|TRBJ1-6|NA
CSADRGRSVNSPLHF
TGCAGTGCTGATCGGGGGCGCTCAGTTAATTCACCCCTCCACTTT
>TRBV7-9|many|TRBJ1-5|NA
CASSLQGDSNQPQHF
TGTGCCAGCAGCTTACAAGGAGATAGCAATCAGCCCCAGCATTTT
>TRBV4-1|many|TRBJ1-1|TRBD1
CASSQGPGQGNTEAFF
TGCGCCAGCAGCCAAGGGCCGGGACAGGGGAACACTGAAGCTTTCTTT
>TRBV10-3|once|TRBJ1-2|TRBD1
CAIRTGGLGYTF
TGTGCCATCAGGACAGGGGGTCTTGGCTACACCTTC
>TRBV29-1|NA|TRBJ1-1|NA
CSVELATNEAFF
TGCAGCGTAGAACTGGCAACTAATGAAGCTTTCTTT
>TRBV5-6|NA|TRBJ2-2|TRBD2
CANSLFGASGSTGELFF
TGTGCCAACAGCTTGTTTGGGGCTAGCGGGAGCACCGGGGAGCTGTTTTTT
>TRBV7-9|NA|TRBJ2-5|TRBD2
CASSLELAGYETQYF
TGTGCCAGCAGCTTAGAGCTAGCGGGGTACGAGACCCAGTACTTC
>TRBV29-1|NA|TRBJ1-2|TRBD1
CSVETGVGYTF
TGCAGCGTTGAGACAGGGGTTGGCTACACCTTC
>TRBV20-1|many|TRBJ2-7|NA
CSAEDRAGSYEQYF
TGCAGTGCTGAAGATCGGGCGGGTTCCTACGAGCAGTACTTC
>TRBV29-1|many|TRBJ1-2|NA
CSVEAEGLGGYTF
TGCAGCGTTGAAGCGGAGGGGTTGGGAGGCTACACCTTC
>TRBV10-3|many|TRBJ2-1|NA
CAISDSFRGASGLAVYNEQFF
TGTGCCATCAGTGATAGTTTCCGGGGGGCGAGCGGGCTCGCCGTTTACAATGAGCAGTTCTTC
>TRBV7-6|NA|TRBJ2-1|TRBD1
CVSSVHPDRGNEQFF
TGTGTCAGCAGCGTACATCCGGACAGGGGGAATGAGCAGTTCTTC
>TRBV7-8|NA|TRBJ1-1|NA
CAAGALGTEAFF
TGTGCCGCAGGGGCATTGGGGACTGAAGCTTTCTTT
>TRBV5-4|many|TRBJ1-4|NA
CASSLGQHREKLFF
TGTGCCAGCAGCTTGGGACAGCATAGGGAAAAACTGTTTTTT